This TCR beta chain emerged from a study of blood T cells in healthy people across ages. This CDR3 region has 14 residues. V shed 2 bases and J shed 10 bases, with 18 bases lying between them. Germline values: CDR1 SNHLY, CDR2 FYNNEI. This clonotype has a handful of counts. Next came a second PCR, run for roughly 7 to 12 cycles, which used a sample-barcoded 5' primer along with a J-beta primer mix. In TCRdb, the 5' RACE reads were re-called with MiXCR into one record per CDR3 protein. The sample carries about 1.8 million distinct CDR3 sequences, approximately 50% recorded once. The sequencing input was blood. The chain has TRBV2 and TRBJ2-7; a weak D match, TRBD2 (5 bases). The TCR sequence derives from a woman aged 40 to 55 in good health. DNA of the CDR3: TGTGCCAGCAGTGAACTAGCAGGCCCCGAGGCCCAGTACTTC. This encodes CASSELAGPEAQYF.